This T cell receptor (beta chain) emerged from a study of cytomegalovirus exposure and HLA in healthy donors. Study results and caveats: According to an earlier analysis, most TCR beta V segments yielded productive rearrangements about 90% or about 30% of the time. In a later analysis, a missense DCLRE1C variant was linked to TCR beta V- and J-gene trimming.

This PCR relied on a set of 60 Vbeta primers and 13 Jbeta primers. Profiled with immunoSEQ multiplex PCR; TCRdb holds only in-frame clones, not every one. The table shows approximately 150,000 clones, with about 84% occurring only once. As for this clone: What it binds is not known.

The TCR originated in a man between 45 and 60 years old in good health and CMV-seropositive. Material for sequencing was PBMCs.

The DNA of the CDR3 is TGTGCCAGTAGCCCAGGGGGGTTGACAGATACGCAGTATTTT. It translates to CASSPGGLTDTQYF. The chain couples TRBV19 to TRBJ2-3; weak D call: TRBD1 (7 bases). V was trimmed by 6 bases and J by 3 bases, leaving 13 bases between them. The CDR3 length is 14 residues. The V gene's germline CDR1 is LNHDA and CDR2 SQIVND (reference sequence).